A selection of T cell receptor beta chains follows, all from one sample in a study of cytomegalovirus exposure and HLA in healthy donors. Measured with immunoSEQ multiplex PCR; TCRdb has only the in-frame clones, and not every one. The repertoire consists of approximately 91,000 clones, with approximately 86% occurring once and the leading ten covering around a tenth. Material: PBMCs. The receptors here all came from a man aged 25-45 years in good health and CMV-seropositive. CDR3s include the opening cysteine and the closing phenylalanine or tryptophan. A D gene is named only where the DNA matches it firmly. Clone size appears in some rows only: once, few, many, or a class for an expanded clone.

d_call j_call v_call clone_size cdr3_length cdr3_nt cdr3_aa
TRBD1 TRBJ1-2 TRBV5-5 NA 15 TGTGCCAGCAGCTTGGGGGGACAGGGGTGGAACGGCTACACCTTC CASSLGGQGWNGYTF
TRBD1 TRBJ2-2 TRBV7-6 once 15 TGTGCCAGCAGCTCACAGGGGGCGAATACCGGGGAGCTGTTTTTT CASSSQGANTGELFF
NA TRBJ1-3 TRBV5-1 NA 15 TGCGCCAGCAGGTCAGGACTATCCTCTGGAAACACCATATATTTT CASRSGLSSGNTIYF
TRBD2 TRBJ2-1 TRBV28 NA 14 TGTGCCAGCCCTCCAGGCGGGAGGGCCGTTGAGCAGTTCTTC CASPPGGRAVEQFF
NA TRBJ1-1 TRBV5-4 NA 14 TGTGCCAGCAGCCGGGACACCAGGAACACTGAAGCTTTCTTT CASSRDTRNTEAFF
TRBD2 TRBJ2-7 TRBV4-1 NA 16 TGCGCCAGCAGCCAATCAAGCGGGAGGGGAGCCTACGAGCAGTACTTC CASSQSSGRGAYEQYF
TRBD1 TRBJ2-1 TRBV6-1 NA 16 TGTGCCAGCAGTGTAGCCGGGACAGGAGCCAGGGATGAGCAGTTCTTC CASSVAGTGARDEQFF
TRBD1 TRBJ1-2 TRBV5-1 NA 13 TGCGCCAGCAGCCAGGGACAGGGAGGCGGCTACACCTTC CASSQGQGGGYTF
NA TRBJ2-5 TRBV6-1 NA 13 TGTGCCAGCAGTGAAGGGGCCCCAGAGACCCAGTACTTC CASSEGAPETQYF
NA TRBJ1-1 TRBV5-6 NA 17 TGTGCCAGTAGAAATGGGGGGGCTTGGATTATGAACACTGAAGCTTTCTTT CASRNGGAWIMNTEAFF
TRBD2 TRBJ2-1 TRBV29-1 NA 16 TGCAGCGTTGAAGGGAGGGAACTAGCGGGAGACGATGAGCAGTTCTTC CSVEGRELAGDDEQFF
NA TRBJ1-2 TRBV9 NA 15 TGTGCCAGCAGCCTCGGGACAACCGAGGGCTATGGCTACACCTTC CASSLGTTEGYGYTF
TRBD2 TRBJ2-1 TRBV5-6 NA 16 TGTGCCAGCAGCTTGTTTCCCGGGACTAGCGGGAATGAGCAGTTCTTC CASSLFPGTSGNEQFF
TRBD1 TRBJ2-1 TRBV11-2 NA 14 TGTGCCAGCAGCCCGCCGGACAGGGGAAATGAGCAGTTCTTC CASSPPDRGNEQFF
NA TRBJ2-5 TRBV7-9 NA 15 TGTGCCAGCAGCCCTGGGGGCTCCCTTCTTAGTCCCCAGTACTTC CASSPGGSLLSPQYF
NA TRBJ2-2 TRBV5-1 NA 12 TGCGCCAGCAGCCAGGGTAACGGGGAGCTGTTTTTT CASSQGNGELFF
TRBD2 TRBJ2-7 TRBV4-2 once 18 TGTGCCAGCAGCCCAACAAGGACTAGCGGGAGGGCCGGCTACGAGCAGTACTTC CASSPTRTSGRAGYEQYF
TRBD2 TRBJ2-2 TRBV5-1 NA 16 TGCGCCAGCAGCAGACGGACTAGCGGCAACACCGGGGAGCTGTTTTTT CASSRRTSGNTGELFF
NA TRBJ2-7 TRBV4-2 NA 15 TGTGCCAGCGCCCCCACTACGGGTAACTCCTACGAGCAGTACTTC CASAPTTGNSYEQYF
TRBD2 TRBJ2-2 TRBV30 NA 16 TGTGCCTGGAGAGCTAGCGGCATGATAAACACCGGGGAGCTGTTTTTT CAWRASGMINTGELFF
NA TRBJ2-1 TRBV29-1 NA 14 TGCAGCGTTGAGTCCGGGAGACCCTACAATGAGCAGTTCTTC CSVESGRPYNEQFF
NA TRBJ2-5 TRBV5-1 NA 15 TGCGCCAGCAGTGGGACACAGGGTGGCCAAGAGACCCAGTACTTC CASSGTQGGQETQYF
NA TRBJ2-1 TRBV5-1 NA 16 TGCGCCAGCAGCTTGACTACCCGGGATCGCTCCAATGAGCAGTTCTTC CASSLTTRDRSNEQFF
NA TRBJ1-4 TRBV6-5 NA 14 TGTGCCAGCAGCCCGACAGAAACTAATGAAAAACTGTTTTTT CASSPTETNEKLFF
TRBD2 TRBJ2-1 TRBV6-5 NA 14 TGTGCCAGCAGTAATAGCGGGAGATACAATGAGCAGTTCTTC CASSNSGRYNEQFF
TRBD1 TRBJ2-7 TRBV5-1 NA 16 TGCGCCAGCAGCTTGGCCACCGGACAGGGCGAGGGCGAGCAGTACTTC CASSLATGQGEGEQYF
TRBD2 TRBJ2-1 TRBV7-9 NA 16 TGTGCCAGCAGCTTAAGAGCGGGAGTATTTCACAATGAGCAGTTCTTC CASSLRAGVFHNEQFF
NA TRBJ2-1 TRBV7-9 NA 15 TGTGCCAGCAGCTTAGCAGGGGCAGTGAGGAATGAGCAGTTCTTC CASSLAGAVRNEQFF
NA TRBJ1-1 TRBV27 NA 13 TGTGCCAGCAGTTTGCTACGGGGCACTGAAGCTTTCTTT CASSLLRGTEAFF
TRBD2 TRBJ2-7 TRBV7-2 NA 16 TGTGCCAGCAGCCGTCCACTAGCGGGGGACTCCTACGAGCAGTACTTC CASSRPLAGDSYEQYF
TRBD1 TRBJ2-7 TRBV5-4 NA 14 TGTGCCAGCAGCTTGGGGAGACAGGGAGACGAGCAGTACTTC CASSLGRQGDEQYF